This TCR beta chain stems from a study of response to subunit inactivated influenza vaccine. Notes on the study in general: New T cells are recruited in small numbers by each seasonal influenza vaccination, according to the authors' suggestion.

TCRdb analysed the RT-PCR reads with MiXCR anew, one entry per CDR3 protein. This table holds around 570,000 distinct CDR3 sequences, approximately 7.1% found once. Notes on this clonotype: Antigen specificity is unknown.

The CDR3 runs 14 residues. V was clipped by 4 bases and J by 7 bases; unmatched bases: 2. Germline-derived CDR1 and CDR2 are SNHLY and FYNNEI. Sample: PBMCs from blood, taken less than 30 months after vaccination. The source of this sequence is a man aged 50-75 years who received an inactivated influenza vaccine. The V call is TRBV2, the J call TRBJ1-6, with 9 nucleotides matching TRBD1. In DNA form, the CDR3 reads TGTGCCAGCAGTGTACAGGGGGCGAATTCACCCCTCCACTTT. Residues: CASSVQGANSPLHF.